This T cell receptor beta chain was sequenced in a study of identical twins. From the 5' RACE reads, TCRdb called clonotypes with MiXCR, one entry per CDR3 protein. The sample carries roughly 230,000 distinct CDR3 sequences, about 8.9% recorded once. Worth noting for this clonotype: As yet, its antigen is unknown.

This CDR3 spans 23 amino acids. The ends lost 0 bases at V and 2 bases at J; junction bases unmatched: 22. CDR1 is SGHAT and CDR2 is FQDESV in the germline V gene (reference sequence). Overall study findings and caveats: Zero-insertion analyses were open to partial confounding by invariant MAIT and iNKT cells. Abundant beta clonotypes from cord blood bore fewer insertions; memory repertoires lacked this pattern. In monozygotic twins, models underestimated the sharing of out-of-frame TCR alpha. Sequences that were beta out-of-frame showed weaker excess twin sharing.

The sample was also linked to a second study, of yellow fever vaccine responses in identical twins.

The chain has TRBV11-1 and TRBJ2-1; 10 nucleotides match TRBD2. Sequencing input: CD8+ T cells sorted from blood. This clonotype originated in a woman under 30 in good health. CDR3 coding DNA: TGTGCCAGCAGCTTAGCGGGGTTAGTGAGCGGGAGGGATGCTTTTGTAACCTACAATGAGCAGTTCTTC. Protein product: CASSLAGLVSGRDAFVTYNEQFF.